The clone carrying this T cell receptor (beta chain) was recorded a few times. What it recognizes is unknown. These data are taken from a study of glioma-infiltrating T cells. Study results and caveats: Very few CDR3 sequences were shared between tissue and blood. Tissue-blood divergence was below expectation in non-neoplastic patients, above in gliomas.

TCR alpha and beta CDR3 regions were amplified from RNA using iRepertoire nested multiplex PCR. TCRdb reanalysed the multiplex PCR reads using MiXCR and keeps one entry per CDR3 protein. The sample shows more than 20,000 distinct CDR3 sequences, approximately 25% of them seen only once. Material: glioma tissue, nonneoplastic brain tissue, or PBMCs (not recorded which). The TCR was taken from a human donor with low-grade glioma or glioblastoma, undergoing nonglioma brain surgery, or in good health (not recorded which).

The CDR3 region has the DNA TGTGCCACCTCAGAACGGGACATAGCCAAAAACATTCAGTACTTC. It encodes CATSERDIAKNIQYF. This chain joins TRBV15 and TRBJ2-4; a possible D gene is TRBD1 (6 bases). The germline V and J ends were trimmed by 8 bases and 0 bases, with 14 bases remaining between them. This CDR3 has 15 residues. Germline V CDR1 and CDR2: LNHNV, YYDKDF (reference sequence).